This T cell receptor (beta chain) was retrieved from a study of shared clonotypes between healthy human individuals. Study outcomes and limitations: Limited genetic and exposure-history diversity came from having few donors.

CDR3 length: 14 amino acids. The V gene end was trimmed by 3 bases and the J gene end by 3 bases; junction bases not matched to a gene: 5. The germline gives CDR1 SGHTA, CDR2 FQGNSA. Naive CD8 cells lacked CD45RO and underwent positive selection for CCR7, leaving out terminally differentiated effector memory CD45RA+ cells. A note on this clone: Antigen specificity is unknown.

TCRdb's copy holds only in-frame clones and misses some; the assay was immunoSEQ multiplex PCR. The sample contains 2 million to 2.5 million clones, about 95% of which appear only once. Sequenced material: naive CD8+ T cells sorted from blood. This sequence was found in a young man in good health. This chain connects TRBV7-2 to TRBJ2-7; 7 bases match TRBD2. The CDR3: CASSFAGVGYEQYF. CDR3 sequence (DNA): TGTGCCAGCAGCTTTGCGGGAGTGGGCTACGAGCAGTACTTC.